This T cell receptor beta chain was sequenced for a study of cytomegalovirus exposure and HLA in healthy donors. The study's findings and limits: TCR beta V- and J-gene trimming, according to a later analysis, was linked to a missense DCLRE1C variant. For most subjects, TCR beta sequences were reported to predict HLA-A and HLA-B alleles with accuracy.

PCR involved 60 Vbeta and 13 Jbeta primers. Authors' processing steps: Unique TCR beta chains numbered around 80 million in a later analysis, with roughly 11 million shared. The method was immunoSEQ multiplex PCR; TCRdb's version includes in-frame clones alone and lacks a portion of them. V and J calls and clone size follow that table, whereas D and trimming were derived from the DNA. There are 95,000 to 100,000 clones in the sample; about 77% occur only once, and approximately 3.5% lies in the top ten. A remark on this clone: What it binds is not known.

These donors counted as nominally healthy when sampled, but unrecorded immune exposures were likely. The clonotype was recovered from a middle-aged man in good health and CMV-seronegative. The sample was PBMCs.

The CDR3 loop reads CATSRDGTSYEQYF. The CDR3 region has the DNA TGTGCCACCAGCAGAGATGGGACTTCCTACGAGCAGTACTTC. The rearrangement joins TRBV15 to TRBJ2-7; D may be TRBD2 (6 bases). CDR3 size: 14 residues. Germline V gives CDR1 LNHNV, CDR2 YYDKDF (reference sequence). V dropped 0 bases and J dropped 1 base, with 7 bases sitting between them. Complete variable domain (other parts from reference TRBV15 and TRBJ2-7): DAMVIQNPRYQVTQFGKPVTLSCSQTLNHNVMYWYQQKSSQAPKLLFHYYDKDFNNEADTPDNFQSRRPNTSFCFLDIRSPGLGDTAMYLCATSRDGTSYEQYFGPGTRLTVT.